This passage covers 5 T cell receptor beta chains from one sample sequenced in a study of T cells in Graves' hyperthyroidism and ophthalmopathy. Authors of the study amplified TCR beta CDR3 regions from RNA transcripts. Using the HTBI primer set, a first-round RT-PCR was run on the TCR CDR3. TCRdb fed the multiplex PCR reads into MiXCR, producing one record per CDR3 protein. Of some 650,000 distinct CDR3 sequences listed, about a sixth were seen once; the top ten hold 2.5% to 4%. The sample was blood. Receptor source: a woman in her thirties or forties with Graves' ophthalmopathy.

The chain carries TRBV30 and TRBJ1-1; D remains ambiguous. The germline V gene has CDR1 GTSNPN and CDR2 SVGIG (reference sequence). V lost 0 bases to trimming and J lost 0 bases, with 11 bases between them. CDR3 size: 15 residues. The CDR3 DNA follows: TGTGCCTGGAGTGTACGCCCAGACATGAACACTGAAGCTTTCTTT. Its protein is CAWSVRPDMNTEAFF.

The table lists this clonotype with many counts. The chain couples TRBV27 to TRBJ2-4; the match to TRBD2 covers 11 bases. This CDR3 contains 14 residues. Germline loops: CDR1 MNHEY, CDR2 SMNVEV (reference sequence). Trimming took 5 bases from V and 5 from J; bases not matched to a gene: 2. CDR3 amino acids: CASSVSGRENIQYF. The CDR3 DNA follows: TGTGCCAGCAGTGTTAGCGGGAGGGAAAACATTCAGTACTTC.

This clonotype was detected many times. The V call is TRBV20-1, the J call TRBJ2-7, with TRBD2 as a possible D gene (5 bases). CDR1 is DFQATT, CDR2 SNEGSKA, per germline (reference sequence). V gave up 1 base and J gave up 4 bases, with 20 bases separating them. The CDR3 runs to 16 residues. The CDR3 region has the DNA TGCAGTGCTAGAGCGATACGAGGGAGCGAAACATACGAGCAGTACTTC. Residues: CSARAIRGSETYEQYF.

This clonotype came up many times. J is TRBJ1-5 and V is TRBV6-1; D unclear. V was clipped by 6 bases and J by 0 bases, with 12 bases between them. This CDR3 is built from 15 residues. Germline CDR1 reads MNHNS; CDR2 reads SASEGT. CDR3 amino acids: CASSEQRHSNQPQHF. The CDR3 bases are TGTGCCAGCAGCGAACAGAGACATAGCAATCAGCCCCAGCATTTT.

This clonotype was counted ten times or more. The chain couples TRBV3-1 to TRBJ2-7; maybe TRBD2 (6 bases). The CDR3 spans 15 residues. The V gene's germline CDR1 is LGHDT and CDR2 YNNKEL (reference sequence). The germline V and J ends were trimmed by 4 bases and 1 base, with 14 bases remaining between them. DNA of the CDR3: TGTGCCAGCAGCCCCCTGCGCGGGGCATCCTACGAGCAGTACTTC. Translating gives CASSPLRGASYEQYF.